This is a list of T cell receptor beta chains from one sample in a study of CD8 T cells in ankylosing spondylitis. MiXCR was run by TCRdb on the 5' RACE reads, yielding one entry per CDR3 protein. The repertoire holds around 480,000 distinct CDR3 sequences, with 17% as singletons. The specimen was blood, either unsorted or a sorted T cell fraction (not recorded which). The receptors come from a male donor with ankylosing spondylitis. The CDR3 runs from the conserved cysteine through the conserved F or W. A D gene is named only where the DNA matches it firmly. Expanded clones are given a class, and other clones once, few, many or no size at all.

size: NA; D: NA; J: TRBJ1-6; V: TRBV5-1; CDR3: CASSLTDSYNSPLHF; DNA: TGCGCCAGCAGCTTGACAGACTCCTATAATTCACCCCTCCACTTT
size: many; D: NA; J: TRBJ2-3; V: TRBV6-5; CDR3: CASSSSGTRTDTQYF; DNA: TGTGCCAGCAGTTCTTCCGGGACACGCACAGATACGCAGTATTTT
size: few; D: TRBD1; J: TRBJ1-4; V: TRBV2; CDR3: CASIGSGTGDEKLFF; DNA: TGTGCCAGCATAGGTTCCGGGACAGGGGATGAAAAACTGTTTTTT
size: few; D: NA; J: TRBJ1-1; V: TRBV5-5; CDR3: CASSPDWARDTEAFF; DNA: TGTGCCAGCAGCCCTGATTGGGCTCGGGACACTGAAGCTTTCTTT
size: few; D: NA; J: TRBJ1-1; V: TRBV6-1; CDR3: CASRDTLATEAFF; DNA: TGTGCCAGCAGAGACACCCTCGCCACTGAAGCTTTCTTT
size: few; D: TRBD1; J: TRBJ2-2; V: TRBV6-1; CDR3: CASTPGGTGSTGELFF; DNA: TGTGCCAGCACCCCAGGCGGGACAGGGAGTACCGGGGAGCTGTTTTTT
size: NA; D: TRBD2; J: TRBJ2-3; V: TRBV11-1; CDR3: CASSLMTSGASTDTQYF; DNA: TGTGCCAGCAGCCTCATGACTAGCGGGGCTAGCACAGATACGCAGTATTTT
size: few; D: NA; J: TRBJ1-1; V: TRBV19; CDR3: CASSIELRNTEAFF; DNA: TGTGCCAGTAGTATAGAGCTAAGGAACACTGAAGCTTTCTTT
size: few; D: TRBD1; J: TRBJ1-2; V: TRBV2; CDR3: CASKGQGIRNYGYTF; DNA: TGTGCCAGCAAGGGACAGGGTATCAGGAACTATGGCTACACCTTC
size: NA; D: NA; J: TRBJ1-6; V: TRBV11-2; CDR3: CASSLDGYGALHF; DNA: TGTGCCAGCAGCCTCGATGGTTACGGGGCACTCCACTTT
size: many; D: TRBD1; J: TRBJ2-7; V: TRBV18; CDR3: CASSPGTGGTYEQYF; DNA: TGTGCCAGCAGCCCGGGGACAGGGGGAACCTACGAGCAGTACTTC
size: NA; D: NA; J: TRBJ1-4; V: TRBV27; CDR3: CASSRLGLNEKKLFF; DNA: TGTGCCAGCTCTAGACTTGGGCTTAATGAGAAAAAACTGTTTTTT
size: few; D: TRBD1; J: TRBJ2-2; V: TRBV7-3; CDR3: CASSPGQGYTGELFF; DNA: TGTGCCAGCAGCCCCGGACAGGGTTACACCGGGGAGCTGTTTTTT
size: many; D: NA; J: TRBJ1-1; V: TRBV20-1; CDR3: CSARAFWDPYANEAFF; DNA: TGCAGTGCTAGAGCCTTCTGGGACCCCTATGCGAATGAAGCTTTCTTT
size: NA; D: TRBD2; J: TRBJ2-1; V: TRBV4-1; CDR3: CASSASGRSNEQFF; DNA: TGCGCCAGCAGCGCTAGCGGGAGGTCCAATGAGCAGTTCTTC
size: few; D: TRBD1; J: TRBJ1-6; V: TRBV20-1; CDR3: CSARLDRIGSPLHF; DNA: TGCAGTGCTAGACTGGACAGGATTGGTTCACCCCTCCACTTT
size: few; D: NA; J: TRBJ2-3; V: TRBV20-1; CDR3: CSALDPDTQYF; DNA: TGCAGTGCTCTCGACCCGGATACGCAGTATTTT
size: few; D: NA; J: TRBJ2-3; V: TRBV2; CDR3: CASSEPIILADTQYF; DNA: TGTGCCAGCAGTGAACCGATAATCCTTGCAGATACGCAGTATTTT
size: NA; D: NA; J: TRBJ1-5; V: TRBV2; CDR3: CASSDGESNQPQHF; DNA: TGTGCCAGCAGTGACGGGGAGAGCAATCAGCCCCAGCATTTT
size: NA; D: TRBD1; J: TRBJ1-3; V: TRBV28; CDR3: CASSSEDRPPAIYF; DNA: TGTGCCAGCAGTTCCGAGGACAGGCCCCCAGCCATATATTTT
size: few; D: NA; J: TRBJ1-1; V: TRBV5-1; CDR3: CASSSSGTEAFF; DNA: TGCGCCAGCAGCTCCTCAGGGACTGAAGCTTTCTTT
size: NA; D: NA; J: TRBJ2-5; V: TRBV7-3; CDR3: CASSLTGVEETQYF; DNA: TGTGCCAGCAGCTTAACAGGGGTTGAAGAGACCCAGTACTTC
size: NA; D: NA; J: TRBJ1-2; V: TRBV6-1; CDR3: CASSESIGYTF; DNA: TGTGCCAGCAGTGAATCTATCGGCTACACCTTC
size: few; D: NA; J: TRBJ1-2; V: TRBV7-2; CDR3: CASSLQPGSQNYGYTF; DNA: TGTGCCAGCAGCTTACAACCAGGGTCCCAGAACTATGGCTACACCTTC
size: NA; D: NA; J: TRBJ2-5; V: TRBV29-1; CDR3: CSVDTGAGETQYF; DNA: TGCAGCGTTGACACAGGGGCGGGGGAGACCCAGTACTTC
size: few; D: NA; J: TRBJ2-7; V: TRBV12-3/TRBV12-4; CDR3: CASSRDHQGPGEQYF; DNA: TGTGCCAGCAGTCGCGATCATCAGGGGCCTGGTGAGCAGTACTTC
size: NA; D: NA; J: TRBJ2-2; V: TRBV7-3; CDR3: CASSPGRTGELFF; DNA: TGTGCCAGCAGCCCCGGCCGGACCGGGGAGCTGTTTTTT